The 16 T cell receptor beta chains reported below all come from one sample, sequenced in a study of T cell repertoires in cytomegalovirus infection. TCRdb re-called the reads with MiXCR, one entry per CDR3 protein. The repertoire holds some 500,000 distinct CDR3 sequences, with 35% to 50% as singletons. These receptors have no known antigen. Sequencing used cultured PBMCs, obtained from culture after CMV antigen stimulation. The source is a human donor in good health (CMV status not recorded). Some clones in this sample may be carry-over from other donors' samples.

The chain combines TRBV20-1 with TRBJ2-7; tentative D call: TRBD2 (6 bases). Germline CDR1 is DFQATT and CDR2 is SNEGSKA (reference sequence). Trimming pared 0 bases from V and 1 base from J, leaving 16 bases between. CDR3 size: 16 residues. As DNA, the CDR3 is TGCAGTGCTAGAGACACGACGGGAGACCGGTCCTACGAGCAGTACTTC. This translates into CSARDTTGDRSYEQYF.

The CDR3 here is CASSLSVTDTQYF. DNA of the CDR3: TGTGCCAGCAGCTTATCTGTTACCGATACGCAGTATTTT. The chain has TRBV7-2 and TRBJ2-3, with D hard to call. With 2 bases removed from V and 6 bases from J, the gap between germline ends came to 9 bases. The CDR3 is 13 amino acids. CDR1 is SGHTA, CDR2 FQGNSA, per germline.

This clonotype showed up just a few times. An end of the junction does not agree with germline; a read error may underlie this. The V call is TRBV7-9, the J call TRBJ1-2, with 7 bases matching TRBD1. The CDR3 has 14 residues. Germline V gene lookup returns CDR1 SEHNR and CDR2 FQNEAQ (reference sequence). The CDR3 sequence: CASTLGYRGDGYTF. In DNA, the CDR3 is TGTGCCAGCACCTTAGGATACAGGGGCGATGGCTACACCTTC.

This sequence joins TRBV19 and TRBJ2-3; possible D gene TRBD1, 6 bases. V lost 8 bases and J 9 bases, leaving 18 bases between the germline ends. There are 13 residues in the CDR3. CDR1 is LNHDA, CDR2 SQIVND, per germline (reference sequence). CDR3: CASARQSGGTQYF. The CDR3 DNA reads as TGTGCCAGTGCGAGACAGTCTGGGGGCACGCAGTATTTT.

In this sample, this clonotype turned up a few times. CDR3 residues: CASSEGGLALEVQYF. CDR3 nucleotide sequence: TGTGCCAGCAGTGAGGGGGGACTAGCCTTGGAGGTGCAGTACTTC. The chain is built from TRBV2 and TRBJ2-7, with 9 bases that match TRBD2. Germline V gene data show CDR1 as SNHLY and CDR2 as FYNNEI. The J segment lost 9 bases and the V segment lost 3 bases, leaving 12 bases of the junction unmatched. This CDR3 is built from 15 residues. Full variable domain (rest looked up from reference TRBV2 and TRBJ2-7): EPEVTQTPSHQVTQMGQEVILRCVPISNHLYFYWYRQILGQKVEFLVSFYNNEISEKSEIFDDQFSVERPDGSNFTLKIRSTKLEDSAMYFCASSEGGLALEVQYFGPGTRLTVT.

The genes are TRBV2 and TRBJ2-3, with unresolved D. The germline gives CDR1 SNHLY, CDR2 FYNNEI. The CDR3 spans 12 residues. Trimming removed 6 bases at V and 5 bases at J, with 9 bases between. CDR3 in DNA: TGTGCCAGCAGGGGGTATGGAGATACGCAGTATTTT. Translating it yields CASRGYGDTQYF.

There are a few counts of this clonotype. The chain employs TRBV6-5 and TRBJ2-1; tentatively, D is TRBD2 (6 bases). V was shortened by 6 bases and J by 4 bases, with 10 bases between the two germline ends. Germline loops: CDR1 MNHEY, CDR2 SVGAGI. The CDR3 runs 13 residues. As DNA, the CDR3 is TGTGCCAGCAGGTTAGCGGTATACAATGAGCAGTTCTTC. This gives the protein CASRLAVYNEQFF.

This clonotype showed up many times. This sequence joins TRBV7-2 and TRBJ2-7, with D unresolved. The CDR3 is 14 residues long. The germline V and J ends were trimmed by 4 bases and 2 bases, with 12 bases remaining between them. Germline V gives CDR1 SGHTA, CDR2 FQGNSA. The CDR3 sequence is CASSSLFPAYEQYF. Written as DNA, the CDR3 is TGTGCCAGCAGCTCCCTATTTCCCGCCTACGAGCAGTACTTC.

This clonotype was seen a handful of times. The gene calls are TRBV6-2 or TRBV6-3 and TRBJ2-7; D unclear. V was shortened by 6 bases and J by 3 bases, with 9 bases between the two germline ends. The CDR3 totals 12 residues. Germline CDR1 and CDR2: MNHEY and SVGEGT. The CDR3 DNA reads TGTGCCAGCAGAGAAACGGACTACGAGCAGTACTTC. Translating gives CASRETDYEQYF.

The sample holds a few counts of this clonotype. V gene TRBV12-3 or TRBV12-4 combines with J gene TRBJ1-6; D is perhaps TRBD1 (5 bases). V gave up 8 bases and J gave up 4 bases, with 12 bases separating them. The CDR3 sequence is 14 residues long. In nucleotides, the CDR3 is TGTGCCAGCCTATCGACAGAGTATAATTCACCCCTCCACTTT. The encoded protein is CASLSTEYNSPLHF.

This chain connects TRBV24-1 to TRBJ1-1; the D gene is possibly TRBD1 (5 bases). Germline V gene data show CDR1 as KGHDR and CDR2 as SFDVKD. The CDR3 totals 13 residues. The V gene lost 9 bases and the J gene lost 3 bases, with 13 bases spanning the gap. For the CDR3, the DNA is TGTGCCACCCGAGCAGGGAGGGACACTGAAGCTTTCTTT. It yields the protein CATRAGRDTEAFF.

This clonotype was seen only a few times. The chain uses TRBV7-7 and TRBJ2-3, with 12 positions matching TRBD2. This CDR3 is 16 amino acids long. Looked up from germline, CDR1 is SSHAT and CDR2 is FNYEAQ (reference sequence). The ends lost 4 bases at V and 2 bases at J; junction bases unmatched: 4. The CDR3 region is CASSSTSGGTTDTQYF. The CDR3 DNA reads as TGTGCCAGCAGCTCTACTAGCGGGGGGACCACAGATACGCAGTATTTT.

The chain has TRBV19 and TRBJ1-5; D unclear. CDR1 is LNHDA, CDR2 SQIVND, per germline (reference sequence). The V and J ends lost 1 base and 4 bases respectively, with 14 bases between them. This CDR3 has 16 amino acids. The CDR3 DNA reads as TGTGCCAGTAGTATAGGGGTACTCATACTAAATCAGCCCCAGCATTTT. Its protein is CASSIGVLILNQPQHF.

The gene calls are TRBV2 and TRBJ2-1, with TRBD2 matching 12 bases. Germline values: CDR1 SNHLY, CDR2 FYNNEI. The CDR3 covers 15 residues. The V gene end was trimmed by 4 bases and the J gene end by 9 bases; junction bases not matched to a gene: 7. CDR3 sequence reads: CASSVTSGSSVEQFF. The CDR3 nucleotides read TGTGCCAGCAGTGTGACTAGCGGGAGTTCGGTTGAGCAGTTCTTC.

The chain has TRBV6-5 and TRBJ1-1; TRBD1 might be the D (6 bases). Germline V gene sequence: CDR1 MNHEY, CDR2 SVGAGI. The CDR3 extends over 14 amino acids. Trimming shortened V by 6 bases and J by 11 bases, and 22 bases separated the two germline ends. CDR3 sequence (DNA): TGTGCCAGCAGCCAACGAGGGGGGATCACAATGGCTTTCTTT. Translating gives CASSQRGGITMAFF.

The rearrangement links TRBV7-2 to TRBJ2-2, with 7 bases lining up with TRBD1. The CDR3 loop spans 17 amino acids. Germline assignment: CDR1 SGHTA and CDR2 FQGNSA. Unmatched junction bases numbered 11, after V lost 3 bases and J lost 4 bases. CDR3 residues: CASSFPPTGEPTGELFF. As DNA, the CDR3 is TGTGCCAGCAGCTTTCCACCTACAGGGGAGCCCACCGGGGAGCTGTTTTTT.